One sample yielded the 18 T cell receptor beta chains listed below, sequenced in a study of tumor-infiltrating lymphocytes in localized non-small cell lung cancer. The table came from immunoSEQ multiplex PCR; TCRdb's copy has only in-frame clones and leaves some out. The table lists about 7,100 clones, about 65% of them singletons, with about 12% in the top ten. The sample was uninvolved lung tissue not adjacent to the tumor. Receptors originate from a human donor with non-small cell lung cancer.

The rearrangement joins TRBV11-2 to TRBJ1-1; possible D gene TRBD1, 5 bases. Looked up from germline, CDR1 is SGHAT and CDR2 is FQNNGV. V lost 1 base, J lost 6 bases, and 12 bases lay in between. The CDR3 runs to 14 residues. CDR3 DNA sequence: TGTGCCAGCAGCTTAGCCGGGGACGGAGCTGAAGCTTTCTTT. Encoded protein: CASSLAGDGAEAFF.

The chain uses TRBV7-9 and TRBJ2-7, with 9 bases fitting TRBD1. Per the germline V gene, CDR1 is SEHNR and CDR2 is FQNEAQ (reference sequence). V shed 5 bases and J 5 bases; nucleotides not matched to a gene: 4. The CDR3 consists of 13 residues. In DNA form, the CDR3 reads TGTGCCAGCAGCCCGCGGACAGGGGACGAGCAGTACTTC. Its translation: CASSPRTGDEQYF.

This clone turned up a few times. The CDR3 spells CASNSQETQYF. The CDR3, as DNA: TGTGCCAGCAATAGCCAAGAGACCCAGTACTTC. This chain connects TRBV2 to TRBJ2-5; D is unresolved. The CDR3 length is 11 residues. The V and J ends lost 7 bases and 1 base respectively, with 4 bases between them. Germline values: CDR1 SNHLY, CDR2 FYNNEI.

This sequence joins TRBV9 and TRBJ2-5; TRBD2 matches at 7 bases. Germline V gene sequence: CDR1 SGDLS, CDR2 YYNGEE. The CDR3 runs to 15 residues. The V and J ends lost 4 bases and 4 bases, in that order; junction bases with no gene match: 10. CDR3 DNA: TGTGCCAGCAGCTCCCTTCGGGGGGTTGGAGAGACCCAGTACTTC. This sequence encodes CASSSLRGVGETQYF.

This chain connects TRBV6-5 to TRBJ1-1, with 7 bases matching TRBD1. The CDR3 is 15 amino acids. Trimming took 6 bases from V and 5 from J; bases not matched to a gene: 12. Germline values: CDR1 MNHEY, CDR2 SVGAGI. The CDR3 region has the DNA TGTGCCAGCAGGAGGGAACAGGGGCGGGAGACTGAAGCTTTCTTT. Translated, it gives CASRREQGRETEAFF.

For the CDR3, the DNA is TGTGCCAGTAAAAGGCAGGGGGTGGGTGAGCAGTTCTTC. Protein product: CASKRQGVGEQFF. J is TRBJ2-1 and V is TRBV19, with TRBD1 matching over 7 bases. Germline V CDR1 and CDR2: LNHDA, SQIVND (reference sequence). The junction had 9 bases not matched to a gene; V was cut back by 7 bases and J by 9 bases. The CDR3 covers 13 residues.

J is TRBJ1-1 and V is TRBV11-2, with D maybe TRBD1 (5 bases). Germline CDR1 is SGHAT and CDR2 is FQNNGV. The CDR3 has 12 amino acids. Trimming cost V 5 bases and J 7 bases, with 11 bases left between them. The CDR3 DNA follows: TGTGCCAGCAGCCGGTCCAGGGTTGAAGCTTTCTTT. Protein sequence: CASSRSRVEAFF.

The chain links TRBV5-1 to TRBJ2-5, with D possibly TRBD1 on 5 matching bases. CDR1 is SGHRS, CDR2 YFSETQ, per germline. V lost 0 bases to trimming and J lost 5 bases, with 8 bases between them. This CDR3 comprises 13 residues. The CDR3 nucleotides read TGCGCCAGCAGCTTGGGCAGGGCGGAGACCCAGTACTTC. Translation: CASSLGRAETQYF.

The J gene is TRBJ1-5, the V gene TRBV30; D is unresolved. CDR1 and CDR2 from the germline V gene are GTSNPN and SVGIG (reference sequence). The CDR3 contains 14 residues. Deletions cut 1 base from V and 2 bases from J, with 9 bases between. In DNA form, the CDR3 reads TGTGCCTGGAGTGGGGGAGAGGGCAATCAGCCCCAGCATTTT. The encoded protein is CAWSGGEGNQPQHF.

The gene calls are TRBV11-2 and TRBJ2-2; D possibly corresponds to TRBD1 (5 bases). Germline CDR1 and CDR2: SGHAT and FQNNGV. V lost 6 bases, J lost 7 bases, and 21 bases lay in between. The CDR3 extends over 16 amino acids. CDR3 loop: CASRSLRAGYNGELFF. CDR3 nucleotides: TGTGCCAGCAGATCTCTCCGGGCAGGGTATAACGGGGAGCTGTTTTTT.

The count of this clone is one. The chain joins TRBV4-2 to TRBJ1-1; D is uncertain. Germline V gives CDR1 LGHNA, CDR2 YNFKEQ. V was shortened by 0 bases and J by 9 bases, with 14 bases between the two germline ends. The length of the CDR3 is 14 residues. This CDR3 reads CASSQEGSSEKAFF. As DNA, the CDR3 is TGTGCCAGCAGCCAAGAGGGTTCGTCGGAGAAAGCTTTCTTT.

This clone came up once. This chain uses TRBV6-5 with TRBJ2-3; 8 bases map to TRBD1. CDR3 length: 16 residues. Looked up from germline, CDR1 is MNHEY and CDR2 is SVGAGI. Trimming cost V 4 bases and J 2 bases; bases outside gene matches: 8. The CDR3 sequence: CASSFRMTGVTDTQYF. CDR3 nucleotides: TGTGCCAGCAGTTTTCGTATGACAGGGGTCACAGATACGCAGTATTTT.

The genes are TRBV25-1 and TRBJ2-2; 8 positions agree with TRBD2. The CDR3 is 18 residues long. V shed 4 bases, J shed 7 bases, and the junction held 17 bases outside the gene matches. Germline CDR1 and CDR2: MGHDK and SYGVNS. In nucleotides, the CDR3 is TGTGCCAGCAGTGGGGTCCTATTTGCGGGGGGTGACGGCGGGGAGCTGTTTTTT. This codes for CASSGVLFAGGDGGELFF.

This clone was observed a few times. The chain links TRBV29-1 to TRBJ2-3; TRBD2 matches 10 bases. Germline assignment: CDR1 SQVTM and CDR2 ANQGSEA. The J segment lost 2 bases and the V segment lost 6 bases, leaving 5 bases of the junction unmatched. The CDR3 totals 14 residues. The CDR3 sequence: CSVRTSGNTDTQYF. The CDR3 DNA reads TGCAGCGTCCGGACTAGCGGAAACACAGATACGCAGTATTTT.

The rearrangement joins TRBV4-1 to TRBJ2-3; D remains unclear. This CDR3 region has 12 residues. V was cut by 4 bases and J by 2 bases, with 4 bases left in between. CDR1 and CDR2 (germline): MGHRA, YSYEKL. CDR3 DNA sequence: TGCGCCAGCAGCCTTTCCACAGATACGCAGTATTTT. It is translated as CASSLSTDTQYF.

The rearrangement links TRBV19 to TRBJ2-5, with a possible D match to TRBD2 (5 bases). Germline CDR1 reads LNHDA; CDR2 reads SQIVND (reference sequence). The CDR3 contains 16 residues. V was trimmed by 1 base and J by 1 base, leaving 13 bases between them. CDR3 amino acids: CASSIGTRLPQETQYF. CDR3 sequence (DNA): TGTGCCAGTAGTATAGGAACCCGACTACCCCAAGAGACCCAGTACTTC.

This clone is medium-sized within its sample. The rearrangement links TRBV19 to TRBJ1-4; perhaps TRBD1 as D (5 bases). The CDR3 is made up of 14 amino acids. Germline V gives CDR1 LNHDA, CDR2 SQIVND (reference sequence). V lost 3 bases to trimming and J lost 6 bases, with 11 bases between them. CDR3 nucleotides: TGTGCCAGTAGTATGGGCCAGGGTGATGAAAAACTGTTTTTT. Translated: CASSMGQGDEKLFF.

The rearrangement joins TRBV6-1 to TRBJ2-7, with a tentative D call TRBD2 (6 bases). Germline CDR1 and CDR2: MNHNS and SASEGT. V was trimmed by 0 bases and J by 4 bases, leaving 13 bases between them. The CDR3 covers 15 residues. The CDR3 DNA reads TGTGCCAGCAGTGAAGCGTGGAGGGGTCTGTACGAGCAGTACTTC. Translated: CASSEAWRGLYEQYF.